The 5 T cell receptor beta chains below all came from one sample that was sequenced in a study of cytomegalovirus exposure and HLA in healthy donors. The PCR ran on 60 Vbeta and 13 Jbeta primers. Data came from immunoSEQ multiplex PCR; TCRdb stores just in-frame clones and leaves some out. The sample yields about 200,000 clones, 82% seen once. The sequenced sample consisted of PBMCs. The source is a woman aged 40 to 55 in good health and CMV-seronegative.

The V call is TRBV9, the J call TRBJ1-2; D may be TRBD1 (6 bases). The V end was cut by 4 bases, the J end by 2 bases, with 15 bases between. The CDR3 has 15 amino acids. The germline V gene encodes CDR1 SGDLS and CDR2 YYNGEE. The CDR3 reads CASSPTGTKNYGYTF. Written as DNA, the CDR3 is TGTGCCAGCAGCCCCACCGGGACAAAAAACTATGGCTACACCTTC.

This clone has just a few counts. This chain connects TRBV19 to TRBJ2-1, with 7 bases aligning to TRBD2. V shed 0 bases, J shed 0 bases, and the junction held 5 bases outside the gene matches. Germline V gene data show CDR1 as LNHDA and CDR2 as SQIVND (reference sequence). The CDR3 is 17 amino acids. The CDR3 bases are TGTGCCAGTAGTATAGAACACGGGAGGCTCTCCTACAATGAGCAGTTCTTC. Protein: CASSIEHGRLSYNEQFF.

Comment on this clone: Germline and junction disagree at one end, which may indicate a read error. V gene TRBV7-9 combines with J gene TRBJ2-7; perhaps TRBD1 as D (5 bases). Germline CDR1 reads SEHNR; CDR2 reads FQNEAQ (reference sequence). CDR3 length: 13 residues. The CDR3 nucleotides are TGTTCCAGCAGCCATGACAGCTCCTACGAGCAGTACTTC. Translating it yields CSSSHDSSYEQYF.

This chain links TRBV29-1 with TRBJ2-7, with a weak D call TRBD2 (5 bases). The V and J ends lost 4 bases and 5 bases respectively, with 18 bases between them. Looked up from germline, CDR1 is SQVTM and CDR2 is ANQGSEA. CDR3 length equals 14 residues. The CDR3 nucleotides are TGCAGCGTTGTAGGACTCGGGTCTCAGAACGAGCAGTACTTC. Protein: CSVVGLGSQNEQYF.

V usage is TRBV30 and J usage is TRBJ1-1; 12 nucleotides match TRBD1. Germline V CDR1 and CDR2: GTSNPN, SVGIG (reference sequence). The CDR3 contains 16 residues. Unmatched junction bases numbered 16, after V lost 4 bases and J lost 10 bases. CDR3 sequence reads: CAWILEAGTGGFGAFF. The CDR3 region has the DNA TGTGCCTGGATCCTTGAAGCCGGGACAGGGGGCTTCGGAGCTTTCTTT.